Each of the 30 T cell receptor beta chains below was sequenced from the same sample in a study of blood T cell repertoires in COVID-19. This table comes from immunoSEQ multiplex PCR, and its TCRdb copy is limited to in-frame clones, with some not included. The sample lists under 250,000 clones; about 82% were seen once. Sequencing was performed on peripheral blood. Receptor source: a woman in her fifties or sixties with active or convalescent COVID-19.

For this clone: Relative to the germline gene, one junction end is altered; a read error may explain this. This chain joins TRBV19 and TRBJ2-1; 9 nucleotides align to TRBD2. The CDR3 runs 13 residues. The germline V gene has CDR1 LNHDA and CDR2 SQIVND (reference sequence). The CDR3 DNA sequence: TGCGCCACGGGAGCGGGGGGATTAAATGAGCAGTTCTTC. This gives the protein CATGAGGLNEQFF. Combining the CDR3 with reference TRBV19 and TRBJ2-1 gives the whole variable domain DGGITQSPKYLFRKEGQNVTLSCEQNLNHDAMYWYRQDPGQGLRLIYYSQIVNDFQKGDIAEGYSVSREKKESFPLTVTSAQKNPTAFYLCATGAGGLNEQFFGPGTRLTVL.

The gene calls are TRBV30 and TRBJ1-1; a possible D gene is TRBD1 (5 bases). The CDR3 has 13 amino acids. Germline assignment: CDR1 GTSNPN and CDR2 SVGIG (reference sequence). Trimming left V 5 bases short and J 6 bases short, with 16 bases between. As DNA, the CDR3 is TGTGCCTGGCGCTCCCCGGGACTTTCTGAAGCTTTCTTT. Translating gives CAWRSPGLSEAFF.

This clone appeared many times. The chain couples TRBV7-6 to TRBJ1-2; D possibly corresponds to TRBD1 (5 bases). Trimming took 1 base from V and 3 from J, leaving 15 bases between them. The CDR3 is 16 residues long. Germline V gene lookup returns CDR1 SGHVS and CDR2 FNYEAQ. CDR3 residues: CASSLESQGGYYGYTF. The CDR3 nucleotides are TGTGCCAGCAGCTTAGAAAGCCAGGGCGGTTACTATGGCTACACCTTC.

J is TRBJ2-1 and V is TRBV7-9, with TRBD2 matching 10 bases. There are 15 residues in the CDR3. CDR1 SEHNR and CDR2 FQNEAQ come from the germline V gene (reference sequence). V was clipped by 5 bases and J by 4 bases; unmatched bases: 5. CDR3 bases: TGTGCCAGCAGCATTGGACTAGCGGTTTACAATGAGCAGTTCTTC. Translated: CASSIGLAVYNEQFF.

This clone occurred once. The chain joins TRBV5-3 to TRBJ2-2; TRBD1 matches at 7 bases. TRBV5-3 is treated as an ORF (open reading frame) with a function not yet certain. This CDR3 region has 15 residues. With V trimmed by 4 bases and J by 1 base, 4 bases remained unmatched. CDR3 sequence (DNA): TGTGCCAGAAGCCGGGACAGAATGAACACCGGGGAGCTGTTTTTT. It codes for CARSRDRMNTGELFF.

This chain connects TRBV5-1 to TRBJ2-3, with 9 bases that match TRBD2. There are 15 residues in the CDR3. CDR1 is SGHRS, CDR2 YFSETQ, per germline. The ends lost 4 bases at V and 6 bases at J; junction bases unmatched: 9. CDR3 amino acids: CASSLTSGQADTQYF. The CDR3, as DNA: TGCGCCAGCAGCCTGACTAGCGGCCAGGCGGATACGCAGTATTTT. Variable domain in full (rest from reference TRBV5-1 and TRBJ2-3): KAGVTQTPRYLIKTRGQQVTLSCSPISGHRSVSWYQQTPGQGLQFLFEYFSETQRNKGNFPGRFSGRQFSNSRSEMNVSTLELGDSALYLCASSLTSGQADTQYFGPGTRLTVL.

CDR3 amino acids: CASSKLRGYEQYF. The CDR3 nucleotides are TGTGCCAGCAGCAAACTGAGGGGGTACGAGCAGTACTTC. V is TRBV11-3 and J is TRBJ2-7, with D possibly TRBD1 on 6 matching bases. The CDR3 runs to 13 residues. CDR1 is SGHNT and CDR2 is YENEEA in the germline V gene. V was clipped by 5 bases and J by 4 bases, with 12 bases between them.

The CDR3 bases are TGTGCCAGCAGCTTTGTCCCTAGCCAAGAGACCCAGTACTTC. It translates to CASSFVPSQETQYF. The chain has TRBV5-6 and TRBJ2-5; D ambiguous. The CDR3 contains 14 residues. Trimming left V 2 bases short and J 1 base short, with 9 bases between. Looked up from germline, CDR1 is SGHDT and CDR2 is YYEEEE.

The rearrangement joins TRBV5-6 to TRBJ2-7; 7 bases align to TRBD2. This CDR3 spans 16 amino acids. Germline values: CDR1 SGHDT, CDR2 YYEEEE. The junction had 12 bases not matched to a gene; V was cut back by 3 bases and J by 3 bases. CDR3 sequence (DNA): TGTGCCAGCAGCTCCCTCTCGGGGGGAGGATACTACGAGCAGTACGTC. Its protein product is CASSSLSGGGYYEQYV.

This sequence joins TRBV15 and TRBJ1-5, with a possible D match to TRBD1 (5 bases). CDR1 is LNHNV, CDR2 YYDKDF, per germline (reference sequence). The CDR3 runs 15 residues. Trimming removed 0 bases from V and 8 bases from J, with 14 bases in between. This CDR3 reads CATSRDRWGSEPQHF. CDR3 in DNA: TGTGCCACCAGCAGAGATCGTTGGGGCTCGGAGCCCCAGCATTTT.

The chain joins TRBV3-1 (or the pseudogene TRBV3-2) to TRBJ2-2; 9 nucleotides line up with TRBD1. V gave up 0 bases and J gave up 4 bases; unmatched junction bases: 3. Germline loops: CDR1 LGHDT, CDR2 YNNKEL (reference sequence). CDR3 length: 16 amino acids. The CDR3 reads CASSQDWTGVTGELFF. DNA of the CDR3: TGTGCCAGCAGCCAAGACTGGACAGGGGTCACCGGGGAGCTGTTTTTT.

A few counts support this clone. The chain carries TRBV9 and TRBJ2-3; 7 bases align to TRBD2. Germline V CDR1 and CDR2: SGDLS, YYNGEE. After removal of 1 base from V and 1 base from J, the junction contained 6 bases not matched to a gene. The CDR3 runs 16 residues. Here the CDR3 DNA reads TGTGCCAGCAGCGTACCAAAGCGGGAAGGCACAGATACGCAGTATTTT. Translation gives CASSVPKREGTDTQYF.

The V call is TRBV10-3, the J call TRBJ2-1; 14 nucleotides agree with TRBD2. Germline V gene lookup returns CDR1 ENHRY and CDR2 SYGVKD. With V trimmed by 10 bases and J by 10 bases, 9 bases remained unmatched. The CDR3 runs 14 residues. The CDR3 DNA is TGTGCCACCCGAGGACTAGCGGGGGGCGGGGAGCAGTTCTTC. This gives the protein CATRGLAGGGEQFF.

This clone was seen once. The rearrangement links TRBV3-1 (or the pseudogene TRBV3-2) to TRBJ1-2; D unresolved. With 1 base removed from V and 8 bases from J, the gap between germline ends came to 8 bases. The germline V gene has CDR1 LGHDT and CDR2 YNNKEL (reference sequence). The CDR3 loop spans 12 amino acids. CDR3 residues: CASSQGSRGYTF. In DNA form, the CDR3 reads TGTGCCAGCAGCCAAGGTTCGCGGGGCTACACCTTC.

V gene TRBV20-1 combines with J gene TRBJ2-3; D may be TRBD2 (6 bases). Germline-derived CDR1 and CDR2 are DFQATT and SNEGSKA (reference sequence). The CDR3 loop spans 16 amino acids. Trimming removed 3 bases from V and 0 bases from J, with 16 bases in between. The CDR3 loop is CSASSTFGGSTDTQYF. The CDR3 coding sequence is TGCAGTGCTAGTTCGACCTTCGGGGGAAGCACAGATACGCAGTATTTT.

V gene TRBV11-2 combines with J gene TRBJ2-7; 9 nucleotides agree with TRBD2. Germline trimming cut 4 bases from V and 3 bases from J; bases unmatched to any gene: 7. The CDR3 extends over 15 amino acids. Germline V lookup: CDR1 SGHAT, CDR2 FQNNGV. The CDR3: CASSSRLAEFYEQYF. For the CDR3, the DNA is TGTGCCAGCAGCTCCCGACTAGCGGAGTTCTACGAGCAGTACTTC.

The V gene is TRBV18, the J gene TRBJ1-6; TRBD1 agrees at 7 bases. Trimming took 4 bases from V and 3 from J; bases not matched to a gene: 3. This CDR3 comprises 15 residues. Germline-derived CDR1 and CDR2 are KGHSH and LQKENI. The CDR3 loop reads CASSRRDSYNSPLHF. CDR3 coding DNA: TGTGCCAGCTCACGCCGGGACAGCTATAATTCACCCCTCCACTTT.

This clone was detected once. This sequence joins TRBV2 and TRBJ2-5; 9 nucleotides agree with TRBD1. Germline values: CDR1 SNHLY, CDR2 FYNNEI. This CDR3 has 15 residues. Trimming removed 4 bases from V and 1 base from J; junction bases left unmatched: 4. In nucleotides, the CDR3 is TGTGCCAGCAGTGGGAGGACAGGGGTCCAAGAGACCCAGTACTTC. Its protein is CASSGRTGVQETQYF.

The chain has TRBV24-1 and TRBJ1-4; no reliable D call. Germline loops: CDR1 KGHDR, CDR2 SFDVKD. V lost 4 bases, J lost 4 bases, and 3 bases lay in between. There are 12 residues in the CDR3. In DNA, the CDR3 is TGTGCCACCAGTGACATTAATGAAAAACTGTTTTTT. Encoded protein: CATSDINEKLFF.

This chain joins TRBV10-3 and TRBJ1-1; D might be TRBD1 (6 bases). The ends were cut back, 4 bases at V and 1 base at J, with 10 bases in the middle. CDR1 is ENHRY and CDR2 is SYGVKD in the germline V gene. The CDR3 length is 14 residues. CDR3 bases: TGTGCCATCAGTGCCCCGACAGGGAACACTGAAGCTTTCTTT. Protein sequence: CAISAPTGNTEAFF.

This sequence joins TRBV10-2 and TRBJ2-3, with 7 bases matching TRBD1. The CDR3 has 17 residues. Germline V CDR1 and CDR2: WSHSY, SAAADI. Trimming at V came to 2 bases and at J to 1 base, leaving 9 bases not matched to a gene. The CDR3: CASSEPTKTGRTDTQYF. The CDR3 DNA follows: TGCGCCAGCAGTGAGCCGACCAAGACAGGGCGCACAGATACGCAGTATTTT.

The gene calls are TRBV3-1 (or the pseudogene TRBV3-2) and TRBJ2-1; D possibly corresponds to TRBD1 (6 bases). The CDR3 contains 16 residues. V was trimmed by 4 bases and J by 2 bases, leaving 15 bases between them. Germline CDR1 is LGHDT and CDR2 is YNNKEL (reference sequence). The CDR3 nucleotides read TGTGCCAGCAGCCGTATAAACCAGGGGACCTACAATGAGCAGTTCTTC. Encoded protein: CASSRINQGTYNEQFF.

The chain is built from TRBV11-3 and TRBJ1-1; D remains unclear. Trimming took 3 bases from V and 3 from J, leaving 8 bases between them. Germline lookup yields CDR1 SGHNT and CDR2 YENEEA. This CDR3 is 13 amino acids long. CDR3: CASSFQAHTEAFF. In DNA form, the CDR3 reads TGTGCCAGCAGCTTTCAGGCACACACTGAAGCTTTCTTT.

The rearrangement links TRBV18 to TRBJ2-7, with 9 bases lining up with TRBD1. The CDR3 has 16 residues. Germline CDR1 KGHSH, CDR2 LQKENI. With 4 bases clipped from V and 5 bases from J, the junction kept 12 bases outside the gene matches. The CDR3 coding sequence is TGTGCCAGCTCACAGACCCCCGGGACAGGGAGCAACGAGCAGTACGTC. This gives the protein CASSQTPGTGSNEQYV.

This clone was detected a few times. V is TRBV6-5 and J is TRBJ2-2, with a weak D call TRBD1 (6 bases). V gave up 7 bases and J gave up 6 bases, with 12 bases separating them. CDR3 length equals 13 residues. CDR1 is MNHEY, CDR2 SVGAGI, per germline. CDR3 residues: CASTQQGSGELFF. Here the CDR3 DNA reads TGTGCCAGCACCCAACAGGGCTCCGGGGAGCTGTTTTTT.

The gene calls are TRBV5-8 and TRBJ1-1; D is unclear. CDR1 SGHTS and CDR2 YDEGEE come from the germline V gene. The CDR3 runs 17 residues. V shed 0 bases and J shed 2 bases, with 17 bases lying between them. DNA of the CDR3: TGTGCCAGCAGCTTGGTAAGGAGGGCCCAGGAAAACACTGAAGCTTTCTTT. Its protein product is CASSLVRRAQENTEAFF.

The chain carries TRBV27 and TRBJ2-3, with TRBD1 identical over 11 bases. V dropped 5 bases and J dropped 5; count of bases not matched to a gene: 6. Germline CDR1 and CDR2: MNHEY and SMNVEV (reference sequence). CDR3 length: 15 residues. CDR3: CASSPQDRGRDTQYF. For the CDR3, the DNA is TGTGCCAGCAGTCCACAGGACAGGGGGCGAGATACGCAGTATTTT.

This chain uses TRBV27 with TRBJ2-1; 7 bases map to TRBD2. CDR1 and CDR2 from the germline V gene are MNHEY and SMNVEV (reference sequence). Germline trimming cut 5 bases from V and 4 bases from J; bases unmatched to any gene: 17. CDR3 length: 18 amino acids. CDR3 sequence (DNA): TGTGCCAGCAGTCGTGCCCTCAGGGCGGGAGAGGCGTACAATGAGCAGTTCTTC. As protein: CASSRALRAGEAYNEQFF.

This rearrangement joins TRBV11-3 to TRBJ2-7; D remains unclear. V was clipped by 1 base and J by 6 bases, with 7 bases between them. Germline CDR1 and CDR2: SGHNT and YENEEA. The CDR3 totals 12 residues. CDR3 region: CASSLAVGEQYF. The DNA of the CDR3 is TGTGCCAGCAGCTTAGCGGTTGGCGAGCAGTACTTC.

The CDR3, as DNA: TGTGCCAGCAGTGTCTCAGGGGGACTCAGGTCCCAGCATTTT. Translating it yields CASSVSGGLRSQHF. The chain joins TRBV28 to TRBJ1-5; 7 bases fit TRBD1. Per the germline V gene, CDR1 is MDHEN and CDR2 is SYDVKM. There are 14 residues in the CDR3. Trimming removed 5 bases from V and 11 bases from J; junction bases left unmatched: 12.